The clone carrying this T cell receptor beta chain was recorded once. Its antigen is unidentified. Per germline, CDR1 SGHAT and CDR2 FQNNGV. Trimming shortened V by 3 bases and J by 2 bases, and 11 bases separated the two germline ends. This CDR3 has 14 amino acids. The data were obtained in a study of long-term antiretroviral therapy in people with HIV. Findings and limits, study-wide: Pre-ART clonal expansion yielded clones that dominated the repertoire at all time points. Comparison with controls showed narrower CDR3 length ranges in HIV repertoires. In samples taken after ART, diversity increased but remained below transplant donor control levels.

Every donor had one or more pre-ART and two or more post-ART PBMC samples. It was version v3.0 of the immunoSEQ assay that was run at survey level. Using immunoSEQ multiplex PCR, the repertoire was profiled, and TCRdb retains in-frame clones only, with some absent. The sample shows 25,000 to 30,000 clones, roughly three quarters of them seen only once. J is TRBJ2-7 and V is TRBV11-2; D gene unclear. This sequence was found in a man younger than 45 with HIV. The source was unsorted PBMCs, collected 2.1 years after starting antiretroviral therapy. CDR3 in amino acids: CASSFGLSTYEQYF. As DNA, the CDR3 is TGTGCCAGCAGCTTTGGGCTCAGCACCTACGAGCAGTACTTC.